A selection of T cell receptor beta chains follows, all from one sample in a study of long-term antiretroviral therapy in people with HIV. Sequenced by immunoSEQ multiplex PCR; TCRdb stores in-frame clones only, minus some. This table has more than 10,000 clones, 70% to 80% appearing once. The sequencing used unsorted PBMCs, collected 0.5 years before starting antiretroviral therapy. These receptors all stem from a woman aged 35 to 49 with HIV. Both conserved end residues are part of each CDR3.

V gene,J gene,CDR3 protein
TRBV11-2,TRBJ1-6,CASSFSDTNNSPLHF
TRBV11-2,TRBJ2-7,CASSPDTYEQYF
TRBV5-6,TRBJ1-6,CASSLAGSYNSPLHF
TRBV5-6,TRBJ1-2,CASSLVAGRGFGYGYTF
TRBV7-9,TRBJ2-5,CASSSREGQETQYF
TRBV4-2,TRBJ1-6,CASSQEAPAVINNSPLHF
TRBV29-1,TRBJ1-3,CSVAKVSGNTIYF
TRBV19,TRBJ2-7,CASSIASGGPYPYEQYF
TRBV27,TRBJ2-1,CATKEDRGRYSNEQFF
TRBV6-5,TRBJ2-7,CASSYTGTGEYF